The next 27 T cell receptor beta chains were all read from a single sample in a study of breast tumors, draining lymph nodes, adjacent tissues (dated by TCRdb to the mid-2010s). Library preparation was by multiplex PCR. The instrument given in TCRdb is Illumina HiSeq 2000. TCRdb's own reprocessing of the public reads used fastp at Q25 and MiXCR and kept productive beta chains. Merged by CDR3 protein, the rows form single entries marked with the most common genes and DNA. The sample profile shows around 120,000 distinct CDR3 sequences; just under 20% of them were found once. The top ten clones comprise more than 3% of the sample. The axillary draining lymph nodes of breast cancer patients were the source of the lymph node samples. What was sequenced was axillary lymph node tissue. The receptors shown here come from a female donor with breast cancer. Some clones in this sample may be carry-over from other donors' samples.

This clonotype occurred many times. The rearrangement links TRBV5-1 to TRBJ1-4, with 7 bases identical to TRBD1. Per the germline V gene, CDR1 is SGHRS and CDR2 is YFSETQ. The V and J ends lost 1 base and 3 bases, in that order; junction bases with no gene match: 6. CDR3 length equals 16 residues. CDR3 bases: TGCGCCAGCAGCTTGCGTCCCCAGGGGGCTAATGAAAAACTGTTTTTT. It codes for CASSLRPQGANEKLFF. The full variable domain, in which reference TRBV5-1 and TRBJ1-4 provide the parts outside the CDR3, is KAGVTQTPRYLIKTRGQQVTLSCSPISGHRSVSWYQQTPGQGLQFLFEYFSETQRNKGNFPGRFSGRQFSNSRSEMNVSTLELGDSALYLCASSLRPQGANEKLFFGSGTQLSVL.

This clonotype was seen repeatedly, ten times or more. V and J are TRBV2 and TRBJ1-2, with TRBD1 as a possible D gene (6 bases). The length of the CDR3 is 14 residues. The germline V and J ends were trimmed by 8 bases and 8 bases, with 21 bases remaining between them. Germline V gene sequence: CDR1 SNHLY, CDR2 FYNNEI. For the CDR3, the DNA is TGTGCCAGCGGGGGCAGGGGCTATAGGGGGGGCTACACCTTC. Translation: CASGGRGYRGGYTF.

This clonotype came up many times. The CDR3 DNA sequence: TGTGCCAGCAGCTTAGTTTCTAGCAGTGATACGCAGTATTTT. It yields the protein CASSLVSSSDTQYF. The chain couples TRBV11-2 to TRBJ2-3, with D possibly matching TRBD2 (5 bases). This CDR3 comprises 14 residues. Germline CDR1 SGHAT, CDR2 FQNNGV. Trimming shortened V by 1 base and J by 6 bases, and 11 bases separated the two germline ends.

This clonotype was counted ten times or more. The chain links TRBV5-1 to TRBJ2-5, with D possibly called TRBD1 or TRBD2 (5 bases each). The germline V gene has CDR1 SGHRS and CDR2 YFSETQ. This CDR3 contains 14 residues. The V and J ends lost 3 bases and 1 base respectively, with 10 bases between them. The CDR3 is CASSSRDGQETQYF. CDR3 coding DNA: TGCGCCAGCAGCTCTAGGGACGGCCAAGAGACCCAGTACTTC.

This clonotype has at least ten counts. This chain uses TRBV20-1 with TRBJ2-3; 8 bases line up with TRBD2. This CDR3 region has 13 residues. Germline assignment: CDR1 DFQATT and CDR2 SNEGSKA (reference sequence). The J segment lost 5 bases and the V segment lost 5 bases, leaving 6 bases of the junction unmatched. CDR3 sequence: CSAPSGSGDTQYF. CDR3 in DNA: TGCAGTGCTCCCAGCGGGAGCGGAGATACGCAGTATTTT.

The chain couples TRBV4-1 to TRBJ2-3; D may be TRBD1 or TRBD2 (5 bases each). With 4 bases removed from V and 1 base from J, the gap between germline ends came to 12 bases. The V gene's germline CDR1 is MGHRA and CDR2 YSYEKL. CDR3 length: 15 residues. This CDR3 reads CASSLGPAGTDTQYF. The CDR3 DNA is TGCGCCAGCAGCCTGGGACCAGCGGGCACAGATACGCAGTATTTT.

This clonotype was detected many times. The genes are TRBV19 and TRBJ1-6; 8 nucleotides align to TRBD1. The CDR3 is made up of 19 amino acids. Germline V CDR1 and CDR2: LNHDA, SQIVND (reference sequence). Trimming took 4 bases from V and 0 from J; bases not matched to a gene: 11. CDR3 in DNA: TGTGCCAGTAGTACCACTCCGGGACAGGCAAGCTCCTATAATTCACCCCTCCACTTT. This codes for CASSTTPGQASSYNSPLHF.

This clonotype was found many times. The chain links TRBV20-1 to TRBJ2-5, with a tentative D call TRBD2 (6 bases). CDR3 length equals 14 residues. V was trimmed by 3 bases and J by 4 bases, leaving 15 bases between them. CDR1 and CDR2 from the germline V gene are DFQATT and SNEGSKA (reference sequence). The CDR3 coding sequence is TGCAGTGCTAGGGTCGGGAGCCTGATAGAGACCCAGTACTTC. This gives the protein CSARVGSLIETQYF.

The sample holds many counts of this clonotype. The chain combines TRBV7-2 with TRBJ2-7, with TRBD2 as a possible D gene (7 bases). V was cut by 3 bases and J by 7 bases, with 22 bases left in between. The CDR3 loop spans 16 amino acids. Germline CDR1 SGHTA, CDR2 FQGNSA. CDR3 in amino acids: CASSLGGGGALLEQYF. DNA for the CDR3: TGTGCCAGCAGCTTGGGGGGGGGCGGGGCCCTGCTGGAGCAGTACTTC.

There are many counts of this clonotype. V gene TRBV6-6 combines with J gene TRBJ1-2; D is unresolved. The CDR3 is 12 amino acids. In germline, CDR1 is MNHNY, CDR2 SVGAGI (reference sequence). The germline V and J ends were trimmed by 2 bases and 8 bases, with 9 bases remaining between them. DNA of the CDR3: TGTGCCAGCAGTTACGATCGTGCGGGCTACACCTTC. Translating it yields CASSYDRAGYTF.

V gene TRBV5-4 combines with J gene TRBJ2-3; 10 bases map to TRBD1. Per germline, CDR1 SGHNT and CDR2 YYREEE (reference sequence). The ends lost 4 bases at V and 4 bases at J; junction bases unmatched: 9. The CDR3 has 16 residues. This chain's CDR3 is CASSLLGTGVPDTQYF. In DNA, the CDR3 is TGTGCCAGCAGCCTGCTCGGGACAGGGGTTCCAGATACGCAGTATTTT.

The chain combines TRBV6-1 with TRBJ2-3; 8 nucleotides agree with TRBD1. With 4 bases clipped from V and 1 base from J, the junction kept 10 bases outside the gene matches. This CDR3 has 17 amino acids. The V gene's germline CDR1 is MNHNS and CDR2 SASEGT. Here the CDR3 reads CASSGAPTGVRTDTQYF. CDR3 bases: TGTGCCAGCAGTGGGGCCCCGACAGGGGTTCGCACAGATACGCAGTATTTT.

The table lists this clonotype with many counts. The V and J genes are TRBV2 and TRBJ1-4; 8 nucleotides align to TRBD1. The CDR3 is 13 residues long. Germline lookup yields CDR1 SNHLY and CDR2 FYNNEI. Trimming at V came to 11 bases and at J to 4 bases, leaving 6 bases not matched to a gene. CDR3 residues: CACQTGVNEKLFF. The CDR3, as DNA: TGTGCCTGTCAGACAGGGGTTAATGAAAAACTGTTTTTT.

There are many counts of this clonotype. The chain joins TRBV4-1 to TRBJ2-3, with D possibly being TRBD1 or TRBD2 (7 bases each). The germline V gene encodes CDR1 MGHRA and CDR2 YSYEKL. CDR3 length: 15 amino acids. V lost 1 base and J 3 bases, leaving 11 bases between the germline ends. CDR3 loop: CASSQGRGGTDTQYF. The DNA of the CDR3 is TGCGCCAGCAGCCAAGGCAGGGGGGGGACAGATACGCAGTATTTT.

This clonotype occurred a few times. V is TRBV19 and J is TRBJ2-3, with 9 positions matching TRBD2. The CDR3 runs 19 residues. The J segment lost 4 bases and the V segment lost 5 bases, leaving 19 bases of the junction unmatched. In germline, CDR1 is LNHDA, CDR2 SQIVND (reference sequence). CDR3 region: CASSPVLAGGPRPADTQYF. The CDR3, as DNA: TGTGCCAGTAGTCCCGTTTTGGCGGGAGGGCCTCGGCCCGCAGATACGCAGTATTTT.

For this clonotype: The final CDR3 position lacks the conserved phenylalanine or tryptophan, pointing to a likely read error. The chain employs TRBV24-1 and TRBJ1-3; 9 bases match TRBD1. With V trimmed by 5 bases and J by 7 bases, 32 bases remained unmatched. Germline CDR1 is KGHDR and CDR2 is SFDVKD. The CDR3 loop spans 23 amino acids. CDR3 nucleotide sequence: TGTGCCACCAGTGCCCCCCGGATGTTACCGGGACAGGGTTTTTATTTACCCTGGAACACCATATATTCT. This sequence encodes CATSAPRMLPGQGFYLPWNTIYS.

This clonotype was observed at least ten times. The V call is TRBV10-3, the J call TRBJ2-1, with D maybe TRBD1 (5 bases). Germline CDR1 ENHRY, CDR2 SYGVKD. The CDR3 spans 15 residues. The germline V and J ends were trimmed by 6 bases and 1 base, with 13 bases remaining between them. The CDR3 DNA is TGTGCCATCAGGGACAATCGCGGATCCTACAATGAGCAGTTCTTC. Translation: CAIRDNRGSYNEQFF.

CDR3 coding DNA: TGTGCCAGCAGCTCCAATTACATGTGGGGGGGCAATGAGCAGTTCTTC. As protein: CASSSNYMWGGNEQFF. The chain combines TRBV5-6 with TRBJ2-1, with 7 bases identical to TRBD2. The CDR3 spans 16 residues. In germline, CDR1 is SGHDT, CDR2 YYEEEE. Germline trimming cut 3 bases from V and 6 bases from J; bases unmatched to any gene: 12.

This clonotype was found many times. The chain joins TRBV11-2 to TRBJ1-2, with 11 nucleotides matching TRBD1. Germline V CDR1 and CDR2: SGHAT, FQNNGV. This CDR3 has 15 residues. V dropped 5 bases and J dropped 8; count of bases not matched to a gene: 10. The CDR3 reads CASSHLEGQGGGYTF. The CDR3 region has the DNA TGTGCCAGCAGCCACTTGGAGGGACAGGGGGGAGGCTACACCTTC.

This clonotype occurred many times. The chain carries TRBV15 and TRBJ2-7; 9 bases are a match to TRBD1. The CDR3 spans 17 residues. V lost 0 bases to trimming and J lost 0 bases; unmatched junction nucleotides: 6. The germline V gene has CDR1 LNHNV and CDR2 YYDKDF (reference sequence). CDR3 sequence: CATSREGGTGSSYEQYF. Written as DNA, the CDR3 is TGTGCCACCAGCAGAGAAGGTGGGACAGGGAGCTCCTACGAGCAGTACTTC.

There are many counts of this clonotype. The CDR3 reads CASSSPGHGPDTQYF. The CDR3 DNA is TGCGCCAGCAGCTCTCCGGGACATGGGCCAGATACGCAGTATTTT. This sequence joins TRBV5-1 and TRBJ2-3, with TRBD1 as a possible D gene (6 bases). The CDR3 loop spans 15 amino acids. The germline gives CDR1 SGHRS, CDR2 YFSETQ. Trimming shortened V by 3 bases and J by 4 bases, and 15 bases separated the two germline ends.

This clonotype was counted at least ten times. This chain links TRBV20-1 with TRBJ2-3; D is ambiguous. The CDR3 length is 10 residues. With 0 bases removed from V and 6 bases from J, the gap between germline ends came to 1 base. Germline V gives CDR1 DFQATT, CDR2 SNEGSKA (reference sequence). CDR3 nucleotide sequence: TGCAGTGCTAGAGACGATACGCAGTATTTT. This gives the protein CSARDDTQYF.

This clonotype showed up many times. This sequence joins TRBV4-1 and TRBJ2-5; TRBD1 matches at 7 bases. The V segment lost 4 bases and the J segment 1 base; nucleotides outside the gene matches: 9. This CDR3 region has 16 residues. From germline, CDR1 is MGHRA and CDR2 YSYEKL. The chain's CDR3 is CASSPRTGQSQETQYF. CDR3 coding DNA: TGCGCCAGCAGCCCCCGAACGGGACAGTCCCAAGAGACCCAGTACTTC.

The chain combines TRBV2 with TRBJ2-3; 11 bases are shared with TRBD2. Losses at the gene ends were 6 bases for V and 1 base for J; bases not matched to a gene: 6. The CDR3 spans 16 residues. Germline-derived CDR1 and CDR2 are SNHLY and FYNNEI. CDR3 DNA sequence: TGTGCCAGCAGGGGGGAACTAGCGGGAGGCACAGATACGCAGTATTTT. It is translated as CASRGELAGGTDTQYF.

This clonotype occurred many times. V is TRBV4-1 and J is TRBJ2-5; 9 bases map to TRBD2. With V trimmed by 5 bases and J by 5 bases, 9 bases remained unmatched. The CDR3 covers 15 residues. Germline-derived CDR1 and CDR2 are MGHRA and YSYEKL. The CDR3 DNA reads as TGCGCCAGCAGCACTACCGGGACTAGCTTTGAGACCCAGTACTTC. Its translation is CASSTTGTSFETQYF.

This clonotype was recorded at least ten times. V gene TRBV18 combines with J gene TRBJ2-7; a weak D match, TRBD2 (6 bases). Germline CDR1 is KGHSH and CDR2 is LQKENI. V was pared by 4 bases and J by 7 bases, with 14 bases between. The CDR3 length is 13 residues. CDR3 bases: TGTGCCAGCTCACAGAGGGAGGCTGAGGAGCAGTACTTC. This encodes CASSQREAEEQYF.

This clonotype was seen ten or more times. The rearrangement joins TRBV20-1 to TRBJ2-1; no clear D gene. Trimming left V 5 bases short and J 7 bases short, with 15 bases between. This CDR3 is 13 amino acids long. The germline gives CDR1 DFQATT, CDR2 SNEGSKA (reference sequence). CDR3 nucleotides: TGCAGTGCTTTGACCGGGCAGGAGAATGAGCAGTTCTTC. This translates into CSALTGQENEQFF.